This TCR beta chain was retrieved from a study of T cells in Graves' hyperthyroidism and ophthalmopathy. Findings and caveats of the study: Most thyroid-expanded clonotypes above 0.001 were also found in blood.

At least ten counts were recorded for this clonotype. The target antigen is unknown. Amplification of TCR beta CDR3 regions was performed using RNA transcripts as template. The study used the HTBI primer set for a first-round RT-PCR of the TCR CDR3. TCRdb re-derived calls from the multiplex PCR reads in MiXCR, one entry per CDR3 protein. The table includes 250,000 to 300,000 distinct CDR3 sequences, roughly 19% detected once. Germline values: CDR1 DFQATT, CDR2 SNEGSKA (reference sequence). Trimming cost V 1 base and J 2 bases, with 15 bases left between them. This CDR3 region has 15 residues. Exclusion criteria comprised uncontrolled infection, other autoimmune disease, pregnancy or lactation. The diagnostic basis comprised clinical symptoms, serum thyroxine and TRAb, thyroid ultrasound and orbital computed tomography. The PBMCs had their origin in 7.5 to 10 ml of fresh peripheral blood.

The sequenced sample was blood. The source of this sequence is a man between 50 and 59 years old with Graves' ophthalmopathy. The rearrangement links TRBV20-1 to TRBJ2-7; a weak D match, TRBD1 (6 bases). The chain's CDR3 is CSARVVTGNPYEQYF. The CDR3, as DNA: TGCAGTGCTAGAGTCGTTACAGGGAATCCCTACGAGCAGTACTTC.